The 30 T cell receptor beta chains presented below share a single source sample, sequenced in a study of blood T cell repertoires in COVID-19. Assay used: immunoSEQ multiplex PCR; TCRdb lists only in-frame clones, some missing. The sample lists 450,000 or so clones; approximately 90% were seen once. Source material: peripheral blood. These receptors originate from a young man with COVID-19, enrolled during active disease.

As regards this clone: Other nucleotide sequences from this sample produce the same CDR3. The chain is built from TRBV5-1 and TRBJ2-1; a possible D gene is TRBD2 (5 bases). Trimming left V 0 bases short and J 4 bases short, with 11 bases between. The V gene's germline CDR1 is SGHRS and CDR2 YFSETQ. The CDR3 totals 15 residues. As DNA, the CDR3 is TGCGCCAGCAGCTTGGTTAGGACTGGATACAATGAGCAGTTCTTC. It specifies CASSLVRTGYNEQFF.

This chain links TRBV3-1 (or the pseudogene TRBV3-2) with TRBJ2-3; tentatively, D is TRBD2 (6 bases). The V gene's germline CDR1 is LGHDT and CDR2 YNNKEL (reference sequence). The CDR3 spans 14 residues. Trimming pared 5 bases from V and 0 bases from J, leaving 9 bases between. The DNA of the CDR3 is TGTGCCAGCAGCTGGACTACTAGCACAGATACGCAGTATTTT. This encodes CASSWTTSTDTQYF.

The gene calls are TRBV24-1 and TRBJ1-2; 7 nucleotides line up with TRBD1. Germline CDR1 is KGHDR and CDR2 is SFDVKD. V gave up 3 bases and J gave up 7 bases; unmatched junction bases: 10. This CDR3 comprises 15 residues. CDR3 DNA: TGTGCCACCAGTGATGGGAATAGGGACAGACTTGGCTACACCTTC. Encoded protein: CATSDGNRDRLGYTF.

About this clone itself: Different DNA sequences within this sample yield the same CDR3. The chain has TRBV19 and TRBJ2-7; TRBD2 matches 10 bases. The germline V gene has CDR1 LNHDA and CDR2 SQIVND (reference sequence). The CDR3 totals 14 residues. Unmatched junction bases numbered 5, after V lost 5 bases and J lost 4 bases. The CDR3 DNA reads TGTGCCAGTAGTTTAGCGGGGGGCCTTTACGAGCAGTACTTC. Translated, it gives CASSLAGGLYEQYF.

V and J are TRBV11-2 and TRBJ1-2; no clear D gene. The germline V and J ends were trimmed by 5 bases and 3 bases, with 13 bases remaining between them. The V gene's germline CDR1 is SGHAT and CDR2 FQNNGV. CDR3 length equals 14 residues. CDR3 sequence: CASSQIKKHYGYTF. For the CDR3, the DNA is TGTGCCAGCAGCCAAATTAAGAAGCACTATGGCTACACCTTC.

This chain connects TRBV19 to TRBJ2-1; maybe TRBD1 (5 bases). Germline values: CDR1 LNHDA, CDR2 SQIVND (reference sequence). The V end was cut by 7 bases, the J end by 6 bases, with 13 bases between. The CDR3 extends over 13 amino acids. DNA of the CDR3: TGTGCCAGTAAGGGGTGGGTGGCCAATGAGCAGTTCTTC. Translating gives CASKGWVANEQFF.

In its sample, this clone was seen a few times. This chain uses TRBV19 with TRBJ1-5, with no clear D. The V end lost 3 bases, the J end lost 3 bases, and 6 bases lay between the germline ends. CDR1 is LNHDA and CDR2 is SQIVND in the germline V gene (reference sequence). The CDR3 length is 13 residues. The CDR3 reads CASSISVNQPQHF. The CDR3 DNA is TGTGCCAGTAGTATCAGTGTCAATCAGCCCCAGCATTTT.

This chain uses TRBV29-1 with TRBJ2-2, with unresolved D. CDR3 length: 11 residues. Looked up from germline, CDR1 is SQVTM and CDR2 is ANQGSEA. V shed 7 bases and J shed 10 bases, with 13 bases lying between them. The CDR3 here is CSGNVGSELFF. The CDR3 DNA is TGCAGCGGGAACGTGGGCTCGGAGCTGTTTTTT.

The V gene is TRBV19, the J gene TRBJ2-2; D not certain. Trimming pared 7 bases from V and 3 bases from J, leaving 12 bases between. CDR1 LNHDA and CDR2 SQIVND come from the germline V gene (reference sequence). This CDR3 comprises 14 residues. The CDR3 sequence: CASTVLGDTGELFF. As DNA, the CDR3 is TGTGCCAGTACTGTTCTCGGAGACACCGGGGAGCTGTTTTTT.

The rearrangement uses TRBV7-2 and TRBJ2-7, with no clear D. This CDR3 spans 14 amino acids. V shed 1 base and J shed 0 bases, with 7 bases lying between them. Germline V CDR1 and CDR2: SGHTA, FQGNSA. The CDR3 sequence: CASSLEASSYEQYF. The CDR3 bases are TGTGCCAGCAGCTTAGAGGCTAGCTCCTACGAGCAGTACTTC.

The genes are TRBV6-1 and TRBJ2-5, with 9 bases that match TRBD1. The CDR3 loop spans 15 amino acids. The germline V gene encodes CDR1 MNHNS and CDR2 SASEGT. V shed 3 bases and J 2 bases; nucleotides not matched to a gene: 4. For the CDR3, the DNA is TGTGCCAGCAGTGAGGGGGACAGGGAACAAGAGACCCAGTACTTC. Residues: CASSEGDREQETQYF.

V and J are TRBV11-2 and TRBJ1-1; D gene ambiguous. The V gene lost 2 bases and the J gene lost 10 bases, with 8 bases spanning the gap. Per germline, CDR1 SGHAT and CDR2 FQNNGV. This CDR3 contains 11 residues. The CDR3: CASSLRRRAFF. The DNA of the CDR3 is TGTGCCAGCAGCTTAAGGAGGCGAGCTTTCTTT.

The chain recombines TRBV9 with TRBJ2-7; 7 bases match TRBD2. After removal of 0 bases from V and 3 bases from J, the junction contained 6 bases not matched to a gene. CDR1 is SGDLS and CDR2 is YYNGEE in the germline V gene. The CDR3 sequence is 15 residues long. CDR3 DNA: TGTGCCAGCAGCGTAGGAGTCCAGCGGGACTACGAGCAGTACTTC. This sequence encodes CASSVGVQRDYEQYF.

The V gene is TRBV7-3, the J gene TRBJ2-3, with TRBD2 as a possible D gene (6 bases). This CDR3 contains 15 residues. V dropped 1 base and J dropped 6 bases, with 14 bases sitting between them. In germline, CDR1 is SGHTA, CDR2 FQGTGA. The CDR3 loop reads CASSLMASAGDTQYF. The CDR3 nucleotides read TGTGCCAGCAGCTTAATGGCTAGCGCCGGGGATACGCAGTATTTT.

This clone was seen once. The chain employs TRBV21-1 and TRBJ2-7; TRBD2 is the table's D call, not checked against the DNA. TRBV21-1 is designated a pseudogene. The CDR3 is made up of 16 amino acids. The CDR3 nucleotides read TGTGCCAAAGCCACCCGGTCGGAGCGGGAGGTGAAAGAGCAGTACTTC. Amino acid sequence: CAKATRSEREVKEQYF.

The chain carries TRBV3-1 (or the pseudogene TRBV3-2) and TRBJ2-3, with 8 bases identical to TRBD1. J lost 4 bases, V lost 5 bases, and 2 bases had no gene match. The CDR3 sequence is 13 residues long. From germline, CDR1 is LGHDT and CDR2 YNNKEL (reference sequence). CDR3 DNA: TGTGCCAGCAGCAAGACAGGGGCAGATACGCAGTATTTT. It specifies CASSKTGADTQYF.

The chain has TRBV25-1 and TRBJ1-1; TRBD1 matches at 7 bases. The ends lost 4 bases at V and 6 bases at J; junction bases unmatched: 5. This CDR3 is 13 amino acids long. CDR1 is MGHDK, CDR2 SYGVNS, per germline. This CDR3 reads CASSVTGASEAFF. CDR3 nucleotide sequence: TGTGCCAGCAGTGTCACAGGGGCCTCTGAAGCTTTCTTT.

The chain is built from TRBV18 and TRBJ2-1, with 9 positions matching TRBD1. The CDR3 extends over 17 amino acids. The V gene's germline CDR1 is KGHSH and CDR2 LQKENI. V lost 0 bases and J lost 4; bases outside the gene matches: 7. The CDR3 region has the DNA TGTGCCAGCTCACCACCGACCCGGGACAGGGTATACAATGAGCAGTTCTTC. It is translated as CASSPPTRDRVYNEQFF.

The genes are TRBV6-5 and TRBJ1-4, with 7 nucleotides matching TRBD1. The junction had 16 bases not matched to a gene; V was cut back by 5 bases and J by 13 bases. Germline V CDR1 and CDR2: MNHEY, SVGAGI. The CDR3 length is 15 residues. The CDR3 spells CASSLPRGQRVRLFF. CDR3 DNA sequence: TGTGCCAGCAGTCTACCAAGGGGGCAGCGGGTTAGACTGTTTTTT.

The V call is TRBV5-1, the J call TRBJ2-1; D remains ambiguous. The germline gives CDR1 SGHRS, CDR2 YFSETQ. The ends were cut back, 0 bases at V and 6 bases at J, with 7 bases in the middle. The CDR3 runs 13 residues. In nucleotides, the CDR3 is TGCGCCAGCAGCTTGGGGGCCTTCAATGAGCAGTTCTTC. It yields the protein CASSLGAFNEQFF.

The CDR3 nucleotides are TGTGCCAGCAGCCCGATTGGTGGGGAGCGCACTGAAGCTTTCTTT. It codes for CASSPIGGERTEAFF. The chain uses TRBV7-2 and TRBJ1-1; D uncertain. The V end lost 5 bases, the J end lost 4 bases, and 17 bases lay between the germline ends. CDR1 is SGHTA, CDR2 FQGNSA, per germline. The CDR3 is 15 residues long. Full variable domain (outside the CDR3, taken from reference TRBV7-2 and TRBJ1-1): GAGVSQSPSNKVTEKGKDVELRCDPISGHTALYWYRQSLGQGLEFLIYFQGNSAPDKSGLPSDRFSAERTGGSVSTLTIQRTQQEDSAVYLCASSPIGGERTEAFFGQGTRLTVV.

The rearrangement uses TRBV28 and TRBJ2-1, with D maybe TRBD2 (7 bases). The CDR3 runs to 16 residues. V lost 2 bases to trimming and J lost 1 base, with 12 bases between them. The V gene's germline CDR1 is MDHEN and CDR2 SYDVKM. The CDR3 reads CASSLGGAWSYNEQFF. CDR3 DNA sequence: TGTGCCAGCAGTTTAGGGGGGGCTTGGTCCTACAATGAGCAGTTCTTC. Variable domain in full (rest from reference TRBV28 and TRBJ2-1): DVKVTQSSRYLVKRTGEKVFLECVQDMDHENMFWYRQDPGLGLRLIYFSYDVKMKEKGDIPEGYSVSREKKERFSLILESASTNQTSMYLCASSLGGAWSYNEQFFGPGTRLTVL.

The V and J genes are TRBV5-1 and TRBJ1-1; D call uncertain. V was shortened by 3 bases and J by 4 bases, with 16 bases between the two germline ends. Germline V lookup: CDR1 SGHRS, CDR2 YFSETQ. There are 15 residues in the CDR3. CDR3 region: CASSYEGPAGTEAFF. CDR3 coding DNA: TGCGCCAGCAGCTACGAAGGACCCGCGGGCACTGAAGCTTTCTTT.

J is TRBJ2-5 and V is TRBV11-1; D perhaps matches TRBD2 (6 bases). The length of the CDR3 is 14 residues. Germline assignment: CDR1 SGHAT and CDR2 FQDESV (reference sequence). The V gene lost 6 bases and the J gene lost 5 bases, with 16 bases spanning the gap. CDR3 DNA: TGTGCCAGCAGTTTTACTAGACTAGGGGAGACCCAGTACTTC. Protein product: CASSFTRLGETQYF.

CDR3 protein: CASSLDLTGNTIYF. The CDR3 DNA reads as TGTGCCAGCAGCTTAGACCTTACTGGAAACACCATATATTTT. The rearrangement joins TRBV11-2 to TRBJ1-3; D is ambiguous. The CDR3 covers 14 residues. V lost 0 bases to trimming and J lost 2 bases, with 5 bases between them. Per germline, CDR1 SGHAT and CDR2 FQNNGV.

This chain uses TRBV30 with TRBJ1-1; tentatively, D is TRBD1 (5 bases). The germline gives CDR1 GTSNPN, CDR2 SVGIG (reference sequence). With 2 bases removed from V and 3 bases from J, the gap between germline ends came to 10 bases. There are 13 residues in the CDR3. The CDR3 nucleotides read TGTGCCTGGAGTTTTCAGGGTTACACTGAAGCTTTCTTT. Translated, it gives CAWSFQGYTEAFF.

Concerning this clone: Given a much more abundant clone one base away, this may be a read error. The same CDR3 arises from other DNA sequences in this sample as well. The chain joins TRBV4-1 to TRBJ2-7; 7 nucleotides agree with TRBD2. V shed 1 base, J shed 0 bases, and the junction held 3 bases outside the gene matches. The CDR3 spans 15 residues. The germline CDR1 and CDR2 sequences are MGHRA and YSYEKL. The CDR3 DNA reads as TGCGCCAGCAGCCAAGCTAGCGGTGTCTCCTACGAGCAGTACTTC. This sequence encodes CASSQASGVSYEQYF.

V and J are TRBV7-6 and TRBJ1-2; 8 bases are a match to TRBD1. Germline lookup yields CDR1 SGHVS and CDR2 FNYEAQ. CDR3 length: 13 residues. Trimming cost V 4 bases and J 6 bases; bases outside gene matches: 4. The CDR3 is CASSSQGANGYTF. As DNA, the CDR3 is TGTGCCAGCAGCTCTCAGGGGGCGAATGGCTACACCTTC.

This clone occurred once. The chain couples TRBV6-5 to TRBJ1-2, with D maybe TRBD1 (6 bases). The V gene's germline CDR1 is MNHEY and CDR2 SVGAGI. The CDR3 spans 14 residues. Trimming pared 4 bases from V and 7 bases from J, leaving 16 bases between. CDR3 residues: CASSFFRGRAGYTF. CDR3 in DNA: TGTGCCAGCAGTTTCTTCAGGGGAAGGGCTGGCTACACCTTC.

This chain uses TRBV7-8 with TRBJ1-1; 8 nucleotides align to TRBD1. Unmatched junction bases numbered 6, after V lost 2 bases and J lost 10 bases. Germline CDR1 is SGHVS and CDR2 is FQNEAQ. This CDR3 region has 13 residues. CDR3 sequence: CASSLIGQGAAFF. In DNA, the CDR3 is TGTGCCAGCAGCTTAATTGGGCAGGGGGCAGCTTTCTTT. The whole variable domain, filled in from reference TRBV7-8 and TRBJ1-1, reads GAGVSQSPRYKVAKRGQDVALRCDPISGHVSLFWYQQALGQGPEFLTYFQNEAQLDKSGLPSDRFFAERPEGSVSTLKIQRTQQEDSAVYLCASSLIGQGAAFFGQGTRLTVV.